Presented here are 20 T cell receptor beta chains from one specimen sequenced in a study of T cells after yellow fever vaccination. TCRdb re-analysed the 5' RACE reads in MiXCR, keeping a single row per CDR3 protein. The repertoire has 200,000 or so distinct CDR3 sequences, around 6.7% of them found once; the top ten carry 1.1%. The sample consisted of CD4+ T cells sorted from PBMCs, taken on the day of the yellow fever booster vaccination. The source of these receptors is a young man who received the YFV17D yellow fever vaccine.

This clonotype was observed a handful of times. This CDR3 is CSARTGESQPQHF. DNA for the CDR3: TGCAGTGCTAGGACAGGAGAGAGTCAGCCCCAGCATTTT. The J gene is TRBJ1-5, the V gene TRBV20-1, with a tentative D call TRBD1 (6 bases). This CDR3 region has 13 residues. CDR1 and CDR2 from the germline V gene are DFQATT and SNEGSKA (reference sequence). Trimming stripped 3 bases from V and 6 bases from J, with 12 bases between.

V gene TRBV20-1 combines with J gene TRBJ1-1; D is perhaps TRBD1 (5 bases). This CDR3 has 14 amino acids. The ends were cut back, 0 bases at V and 6 bases at J, with 14 bases in the middle. The germline V gene has CDR1 DFQATT and CDR2 SNEGSKA (reference sequence). The DNA of the CDR3 is TGCAGTGCTAGAGATCGGGTCAGGGTAGCTGAAGCTTTCTTT. Translating it yields CSARDRVRVAEAFF.

The CDR3 DNA reads as TGTGCCAGCAGTATCACCCACAGGGGCTACGAGCAGTACTTC. It specifies CASSITHRGYEQYF. This chain links TRBV6-1 with TRBJ2-7; TRBD1 aligns across 7 bases. J was trimmed by 3 bases and V by 5 bases; bases with no gene match: 7. This CDR3 comprises 14 residues. Germline CDR1 is MNHNS and CDR2 is SASEGT.

In this sample, this clonotype turned up many times. The genes are TRBV6-2 or TRBV6-3 and TRBJ2-3, with 12 positions matching TRBD2. The germline V gene encodes CDR1 MNHEY and CDR2 SVGEGT. This CDR3 region has 16 residues. J was trimmed by 2 bases and V by 6 bases; bases with no gene match: 6. The CDR3 sequence is CASSLRLAGATDTQYF. The CDR3 nucleotides read TGTGCCAGCAGCCTAAGACTAGCGGGAGCCACAGATACGCAGTATTTT.

This clonotype came up many times. The CDR3 nucleotides are TGTGCCAGCAGCACAACCGGGACAGGGTTTCCAGATACGCAGTATTTT. Its translation: CASSTTGTGFPDTQYF. This chain joins TRBV9 and TRBJ2-3, with 9 bases aligning to TRBD1. The trim removed 4 bases at V and 4 bases at J, leaving 10 bases unmatched. The CDR3 contains 16 residues. CDR1 and CDR2 (germline): SGDLS, YYNGEE.

This clonotype occurred a few times. This sequence joins TRBV18 and TRBJ2-1; 12 bases are shared with TRBD2. Germline trimming cut 8 bases from V and 8 bases from J; bases unmatched to any gene: 10. Germline CDR1 KGHSH, CDR2 LQKENI. CDR3 size: 15 residues. CDR3 region: CASRRASGRVHEQFF. CDR3 DNA: TGTGCCAGCCGCCGGGCTAGCGGGAGGGTGCATGAGCAGTTCTTC.

This clonotype has more than one count but fewer than ten. V is TRBV18 and J is TRBJ2-3; D is ambiguous. V shed 1 base and J shed 2 bases, with 10 bases lying between them. Germline V gene lookup returns CDR1 KGHSH and CDR2 LQKENI. The CDR3 loop spans 15 amino acids. CDR3 sequence reads: CASSPQGSATDTQYF. CDR3 DNA: TGTGCCAGCTCACCACAGGGATCGGCCACAGATACGCAGTATTTT.

Many counts were recorded for this clonotype. This rearrangement joins TRBV20-1 to TRBJ2-7; D is ambiguous. The germline CDR1 and CDR2 sequences are DFQATT and SNEGSKA (reference sequence). This CDR3 is built from 10 residues. Trimming stripped 5 bases from V and 2 bases from J, with 4 bases between. CDR3 coding DNA: TGCAGTGCTGTACCCTACGAGCAGTACTTC. Its translation: CSAVPYEQYF.

This clonotype was counted at least ten times. The V call is TRBV20-1, the J call TRBJ2-5; TRBD2 matches at 8 bases. The CDR3 sequence is 14 residues long. Germline CDR1 and CDR2: DFQATT and SNEGSKA (reference sequence). J gave up 5 bases and V 6 bases, and 11 bases lay outside the gene matches. The CDR3 is CSALRSGRQETQYF. The CDR3 coding sequence is TGCAGTGCCCTCCGGAGCGGGAGACAGGAGACCCAGTACTTC.

The chain links TRBV18 to TRBJ2-7, with TRBD2 matching 14 bases. After removal of 6 bases from V and 2 bases from J, the junction contained 3 bases not matched to a gene. Germline CDR1 and CDR2: KGHSH and LQKENI. The CDR3 totals 15 residues. This CDR3 reads CASSGLAGVPYEQYF. CDR3 coding DNA: TGTGCCAGCTCGGGACTAGCGGGAGTTCCCTACGAGCAGTACTTC. Complete variable domain (other parts from reference TRBV18 and TRBJ2-7): NAGVMQNPRHLVRRRGQEARLRCSPMKGHSHVYWYRQLPEEGLKFMVYLQKENIIDESGMPKERFSAEFPKEGPSILRIQQVVRGDSAAYFCASSGLAGVPYEQYFGPGTRLTVT.

The chain employs TRBV5-6 and TRBJ2-2; 8 bases map to TRBD1. V was clipped by 3 bases and J by 6 bases; unmatched bases: 7. Looked up from germline, CDR1 is SGHDT and CDR2 is YYEEEE. This CDR3 comprises 15 residues. CDR3 amino acids: CASSSQGAAAGELFF. Here the CDR3 DNA reads TGTGCCAGCAGCTCGCAGGGGGCTGCGGCCGGGGAGCTGTTTTTT. The full variable domain, rest sourced from reference TRBV5-6 and TRBJ2-2, is DAGVTQSPTHLIKTRGQQVTLRCSPKSGHDTVSWYQQALGQGPQFIFQYYEEEERQRGNFPDRFSGHQFPNYSSELNVNALLLGDSALYLCASSSQGAAAGELFFGEGSRLTVL.

This clonotype was counted a few times. V and J are TRBV29-1 and TRBJ1-2, with D unclear. The CDR3 contains 13 residues. The germline gives CDR1 SQVTM, CDR2 ANQGSEA. V lost 3 bases and J lost 7, with 15 bases in between. The CDR3 nucleotides read TGCAGCGTTGACGGCGCGGACTCCTCTGGCTACACCTTC. Protein product: CSVDGADSSGYTF.

The sample holds a few counts of this clonotype. CDR3 region: CASSYRDRGHQPQHF. The CDR3 DNA reads TGTGCCAGCAGCTACCGGGACAGGGGACATCAGCCCCAGCATTTT. The chain combines TRBV5-6 with TRBJ1-5; 10 positions agree with TRBD1. This CDR3 has 15 residues. From germline, CDR1 is SGHDT and CDR2 YYEEEE. J gave up 5 bases and V 3 bases, and 5 bases lay outside the gene matches. Using reference TRBV5-6 and TRBJ1-5 for the parts outside the CDR3, the full variable domain is DAGVTQSPTHLIKTRGQQVTLRCSPKSGHDTVSWYQQALGQGPQFIFQYYEEEERQRGNFPDRFSGHQFPNYSSELNVNALLLGDSALYLCASSYRDRGHQPQHFGDGTRLSIL.

This clonotype appeared a few times. The rearrangement uses TRBV20-1 and TRBJ1-4; D remains unclear. V dropped 6 bases and J dropped 8 bases, with 13 bases sitting between them. The germline CDR1 and CDR2 sequences are DFQATT and SNEGSKA (reference sequence). The CDR3 is 12 amino acids. DNA of the CDR3: TGCAGTGCGAGGAGACTGGGGGAAAAACTGTTTTTT. Its protein product is CSARRLGEKLFF.

This clonotype was observed at least ten times. The chain is built from TRBV7-2 and TRBJ2-7; 12 bases fit TRBD1. J gave up 6 bases and V 7 bases, and 10 bases lay outside the gene matches. The CDR3 extends over 15 amino acids. Germline V gene sequence: CDR1 SGHTA, CDR2 FQGNSA. The CDR3 spells CASTRPGQGASEQYF. The CDR3 DNA is TGTGCCAGCACCCGACCGGGACAGGGGGCTTCCGAGCAGTACTTC.

In its sample, this clonotype was seen a few times. V gene TRBV6-5 combines with J gene TRBJ2-5, with 13 positions matching TRBD2. Per the germline V gene, CDR1 is MNHEY and CDR2 is SVGAGI. Trimming at V came to 5 bases and at J to 10 bases, leaving 1 base not matched to a gene. The CDR3 spans 12 residues. The CDR3 sequence is CASSRTSGGQYF. CDR3 DNA: TGTGCCAGCAGTCGGACTAGCGGGGGCCAGTACTTC.

The CDR3 sequence: CSAIPSTSGNTGELFF. As DNA, the CDR3 is TGCAGTGCTATCCCCTCGACTAGCGGGAACACCGGGGAGCTGTTTTTT. The chain is built from TRBV20-1 and TRBJ2-2; the match to TRBD2 covers 9 bases. The CDR3 runs 16 residues. With V trimmed by 4 bases and J by 1 base, 7 bases remained unmatched. The V gene's germline CDR1 is DFQATT and CDR2 SNEGSKA (reference sequence).

This clonotype appeared a few times. V and J are TRBV15 and TRBJ2-7, with D uncertain. The CDR3 extends over 14 amino acids. V lost 0 bases, J lost 0 bases, and 6 bases lay in between. The germline gives CDR1 LNHNV, CDR2 YYDKDF (reference sequence). CDR3 DNA: TGTGCCACCAGCAGAGACCTGGCCTCCTACGAGCAGTACTTC. It encodes CATSRDLASYEQYF.

This clonotype showed up just a few times. The V gene is TRBV6-6, the J gene TRBJ2-7; weak D call: TRBD1 (6 bases). Germline values: CDR1 MNHNY, CDR2 SVGAGI (reference sequence). V lost 7 bases and J 7 bases, leaving 17 bases between the germline ends. This CDR3 spans 13 amino acids. CDR3 sequence reads: CASTRLGGTEQYF. The DNA of the CDR3 is TGTGCCAGCACCCGCCTAGGGGGAACTGAGCAGTACTTC.

This clonotype came up many times. This chain connects TRBV19 to TRBJ2-7, with D perhaps matching TRBD1 (5 bases). This CDR3 spans 14 amino acids. V was shortened by 5 bases and J by 3 bases, with 14 bases between the two germline ends. The germline V gene has CDR1 LNHDA and CDR2 SQIVND (reference sequence). The CDR3 reads CASSSRQRGYEQYF. DNA for the CDR3: TGTGCCAGTAGTTCTCGACAGAGAGGCTACGAGCAGTACTTC.